Listed below are T cell receptor beta chains from one sample, sequenced in a study of shared clonotypes between healthy human individuals. The repertoire was sequenced with immunoSEQ multiplex PCR; TCRdb's copy has only in-frame clones and lacks some. The sample has roughly 2.2 million clones, just under 95% seen once. The sequenced material came from naive CD4+ T cells from PBMCs. The receptors were sampled from a man between 18 and 29 years old in good health. Some clones in this sample may be carry-over from other donors' samples. Each CDR3 is given with its conserved first and last residue. The order of the fields is J gene, V gene, clone size, D gene, CDR3 protein, CDR3 DNA. D genes are given only for firm matches. Clone sizes are given selectively: once, few, many, or a class where the clone is expanded.

TRBJ2-5,TRBV7-2,-,TRBD1,CASSLTGAETQYF,TGTGCCAGCAGCTTGACAGGGGCTGAGACCCAGTACTTC
TRBJ1-5,TRBV19,-,-,CASSIVGVGQPQHF,TGTGCCAGTAGTATAGTGGGGGTTGGTCAGCCCCAGCATTTT
TRBJ2-5,TRBV6-1,-,-,CASSLGPTTETQYF,TGTGCCAGCAGTCTAGGACCTACCACGGAGACCCAGTACTTC
TRBJ1-1,TRBV20-1,few,-,CSAASTEAFF,TGCAGTGCGGCGAGCACTGAAGCTTTCTTT
TRBJ2-7,TRBV27,once,-,CASSQRAPGLTYEQYF,TGTGCCAGCAGCCAACGGGCGCCGGGGTTAACCTACGAGCAGTACTTC
TRBJ1-4,TRBV4-2,-,TRBD1,CASSPPGTGGEKLFF,TGTGCCAGCAGCCCACCCGGGACAGGGGGTGAAAAACTGTTTTTT
TRBJ1-2,TRBV7-9,-,-,CASSLSHVSDYGYTF,TGTGCCAGCAGCTTGTCCCACGTGTCAGACTATGGCTACACCTTC
TRBJ2-2,TRBV19,-,-,CASSAPGNLNTGELFF,TGTGCCAGTAGTGCCCCAGGGAATTTGAACACCGGGGAGCTGTTTTTT
TRBJ2-3,TRBV5-1,-,TRBD1,CALRDRVTDTQYF,TGCGCCCTACGGGACAGGGTCACAGATACGCAGTATTTT
TRBJ2-1,TRBV19,once,-,CATQGGTVSYNEQFF,TGTGCCACCCAAGGCGGGACAGTCTCCTACAATGAGCAGTTCTTC
TRBJ2-7,TRBV7-2,-,TRBD2,CASSLVVTSGRSSYEQYF,TGTGCCAGCAGCTTAGTCGTGACTAGCGGGAGGAGCTCCTACGAGCAGTACTTC
TRBJ2-3,TRBV27,-,-,CASSLFLDTSTDTQYF,TGTGCCAGCAGTTTATTCCTTGACACTAGCACAGATACGCAGTATTTT
TRBJ2-5,TRBV29-1,-,-,CSVGFAHGKTQYF,TGCAGCGTTGGTTTTGCTCACGGAAAGACCCAGTACTTC
TRBJ1-1,TRBV7-8,-,-,CASSLVFGNTEAFF,TGTGCCAGCAGCTTAGTATTTGGGAACACTGAAGCTTTCTTT
TRBJ1-3,TRBV7-3,-,-,CASSQGYGGNTIYF,TGTGCCAGCAGCCAGGGGTATGGTGGAAACACCATATATTTT
TRBJ2-1,TRBV27,-,TRBD1,CASSLQGVYNEQFF,TGTGCCAGCAGTTTACAGGGGGTTTACAATGAGCAGTTCTTC
TRBJ2-5,TRBV2,-,-,CASTENAETQYF,TGTGCCAGCACTGAAAATGCGGAGACCCAGTACTTC
TRBJ2-6,TRBV10-1,-,-,CGTSGANVLTF,TGCGGGACCTCTGGGGCCAACGTCCTGACTTTC
TRBJ2-3,TRBV6-1,-,TRBD1,CASRWTGSTDTQYF,TGTGCCAGCAGATGGACAGGCAGCACAGATACGCAGTATTTT
TRBJ2-7,TRBV5-1,-,TRBD2,CASSYLAGREKEQYF,TGCGCCAGCAGCTATCTAGCGGGGAGGGAAAAGGAGCAGTACTTC
TRBJ1-2,TRBV4-1,-,-,CASSQYITGLGGYTF,TGCGCCAGCAGCCAGTATATAACAGGGCTTGGCGGCTACACCTTC
TRBJ2-3,TRBV2,once,-,CASQSSGTDTQYF,TGTGCCAGCCAGAGTTCGGGCACAGATACGCAGTATTTT
TRBJ1-4,TRBV7-9,-,-,CASSLRQSNEKLFF,TGTGCCAGCAGCTTACGTCAGAGTAATGAAAAACTGTTTTTT
TRBJ1-1,TRBV28,-,-,CASSQLGGKGGTEAFF,TGTGCCAGCAGCCAACTCGGGGGAAAGGGGGGAACTGAAGCTTTCTTT
TRBJ2-1,TRBV5-1,-,TRBD2,CASSLLTGGTYNEQFF,TGCGCCAGCAGCTTGTTGACGGGAGGGACCTACAATGAGCAGTTCTTC
TRBJ2-1,TRBV7-9,-,TRBD2,CASTSGSPPPLFF,TGTGCCAGCACTAGCGGGAGCCCTCCCCCACTGTTCTTC
TRBJ1-3,TRBV5-4,-,TRBD1,CASSLGTGVVDTIYF,TGTGCCAGCAGCTTGGGGACAGGGGTTGTAGACACCATATATTTT
TRBJ2-2,TRBV18,-,-,CASSPMVENTGELFF,TGTGCCAGCTCACCAATGGTAGAGAACACCGGGGAGCTGTTTTTT
TRBJ2-1,TRBV5-4,-,TRBD2,CASSPRGGSSYNEQFF,TGTGCCAGCAGCCCACGGGGGGGAAGCTCCTACAATGAGCAGTTCTTC
TRBJ2-3,TRBV5-1,-,TRBD1,CASSLLRTGGDTQYF,TGCGCCAGCAGCTTGCTGCGGACAGGGGGAGATACGCAGTATTTT
TRBJ1-5,TRBV28,-,TRBD1,CASRRGTGDNQPQHF,TGTGCCAGCAGACGGGGGACAGGGGATAATCAGCCCCAGCATTTT
TRBJ1-1,TRBV10-1,few,-,CASSPETLAEAFF,TGCGCCAGCAGTCCAGAGACTTTGGCTGAAGCTTTCTTT
TRBJ2-5,TRBV5-1,-,-,CASKGGGQETQYF,TGCGCCAGCAAGGGGGGGGGTCAGGAGACCCAGTACTTC
TRBJ2-1,TRBV5-1,-,-,CASSLPQRLSSYNEQFF,TGCGCCAGCAGCCTTCCACAGCGGTTAAGCTCCTACAATGAGCAGTTCTTC
TRBJ1-2,TRBV10-3,-,TRBD1,CAISEQTGGAVYGYTF,TGTGCCATCAGTGAACAAACAGGGGGCGCGGTCTATGGCTACACCTTC
TRBJ1-2,TRBV11-2,-,-,CASSTRQIYGYTF,TGTGCCAGCAGCACTCGACAGATTTATGGCTACACCTTC
TRBJ2-7,TRBV19,-,TRBD1,CASSTRDSSYEQYF,TGTGCCAGTAGTACCCGGGACAGTTCCTACGAGCAGTACTTC
TRBJ2-5,TRBV5-1,-,TRBD2,CASSRWGGSLETQYF,TGCGCCAGCAGCCGGTGGGGCGGGAGTTTAGAGACCCAGTACTTC
TRBJ2-3,TRBV28,-,TRBD2,CASSTAGGTTDTQYF,TGTGCCAGCAGCACAGCGGGAGGGACCACAGATACGCAGTATTTT
TRBJ2-7,TRBV7-9,-,TRBD2,CASSSEGLAGFSYEQYF,TGTGCCAGCAGCTCTGAAGGACTAGCGGGTTTCTCCTACGAGCAGTACTTC
TRBJ2-1,TRBV20-1,-,TRBD2,CSAQREDEQFF,TGCAGTGCTCAGCGGGAAGATGAGCAGTTCTTC
TRBJ2-7,TRBV5-4,-,TRBD2,CASSGDAAGAQEQYF,TGTGCCAGCAGCGGGGACGCAGCGGGAGCCCAAGAGCAGTACTTC
TRBJ2-5,TRBV7-8,-,-,CASSPQRGAVETQYF,TGTGCCAGCAGCCCCCAACGGGGGGCGGTAGAGACCCAGTACTTC
TRBJ1-2,TRBV14,-,-,CASSQVVAPTNYGYTF,TGTGCCAGCAGCCAAGTGGTCGCACCTACTAACTATGGCTACACCTTC
TRBJ1-1,TRBV4-3,-,TRBD1,CASSHSGTANAAFF,TGCGCCAGCAGCCACTCCGGGACAGCGAATGCCGCTTTCTTT
TRBJ2-1,TRBV11-1,-,-,CASSLRRLGDNEQFF,TGTGCCAGCAGCTTGAGACGACTGGGAGACAATGAGCAGTTCTTC
TRBJ1-2,TRBV7-2,once,-,CASSLLQIPGGYTF,TGTGCCAGCAGCTTACTACAGATTCCCGGGGGCTACACCTTC
TRBJ2-7,TRBV6-1,-,TRBD1,CASSWDRNEYEQYF,TGTGCCAGCAGTTGGGACAGGAACGAATACGAGCAGTACTTC
TRBJ1-2,TRBV10-3,few,-,CASGGGTASYGYTF,TGTGCCAGCGGCGGTGGCACAGCGTCTTATGGCTACACCTTC
TRBJ1-2,TRBV5-4,-,TRBD1,CASSHRQGPNYGYTF,TGTGCCAGCAGCCACCGACAGGGACCTAACTATGGCTACACCTTC
TRBJ1-1,TRBV5-1,-,-,CASSEQTPHEAFF,TGCGCCAGCAGCGAACAGACACCTCATGAAGCTTTCTTT
TRBJ2-2,TRBV18,-,-,CASSPTVPGGVTGELFF,TGTGCCAGCTCACCAACTGTCCCCGGAGGTGTCACCGGGGAGCTGTTTTTT
TRBJ2-7,TRBV6-5,-,TRBD2,CASSPPGLAGYEQYF,TGTGCCAGCAGTCCCCCCGGGCTAGCGGGCTACGAGCAGTACTTC
TRBJ2-7,TRBV29-1,once,-,CSAKGRHSYEQYF,TGCAGCGCGAAAGGACGACATTCCTACGAGCAGTACTTC
TRBJ2-5,TRBV29-1,-,TRBD1,CSGGSDRGRRETQYF,TGCAGCGGAGGCTCCGACAGGGGGCGGAGGGAGACCCAGTACTTC